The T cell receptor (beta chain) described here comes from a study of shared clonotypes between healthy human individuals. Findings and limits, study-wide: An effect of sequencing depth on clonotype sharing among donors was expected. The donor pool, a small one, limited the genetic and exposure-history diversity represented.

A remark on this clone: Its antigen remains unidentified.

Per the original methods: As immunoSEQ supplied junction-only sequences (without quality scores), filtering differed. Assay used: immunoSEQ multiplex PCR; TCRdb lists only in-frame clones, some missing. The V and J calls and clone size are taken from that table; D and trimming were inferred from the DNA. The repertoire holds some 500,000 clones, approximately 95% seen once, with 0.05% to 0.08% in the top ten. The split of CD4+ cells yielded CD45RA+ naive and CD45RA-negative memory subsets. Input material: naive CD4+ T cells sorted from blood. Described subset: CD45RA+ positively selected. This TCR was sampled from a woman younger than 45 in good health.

CDR3 nucleotides: TGCGCCAGCAGAGAAGACACGGGCACTGGAAACACCATATATTTT. Its protein product is CASREDTGTGNTIYF. The chain uses TRBV10-1 and TRBJ1-3; no firm D call. CDR3 length: 15 amino acids. Germline-derived CDR1 and CDR2 are WNHNN and SYGVQD (reference sequence). V lost 6 bases and J lost 2, with 14 bases in between.